These 25 T cell receptor beta chains share one sample of origin, sequenced in a study of molecular identifiers for immune sequencing clone quantification. TCRdb processed the PCR reads anew with MiXCR; each CDR3 protein has one entry. In the table there are about 630,000 distinct CDR3 sequences, approximately 24% of which are singletons. Source material: naive CD8+ T cells from blood, with Jurkat cell RNA spiked in. Noted subset: FACS-sorted CD8+CD4-CCR7+CD45RA+ naive T cells. Every receptor here comes from a human donor in good health. Some libraries in this study had Jurkat cell RNA spiked in.

Comment on this clonotype: One base away lies a much larger clone, so this may be a sequencing read error. V and J are TRBV7-9 and TRBJ1-5; 7 positions agree with TRBD1. Germline V gene data show CDR1 as SEHNR and CDR2 as FQNEAQ (reference sequence). The CDR3 is made up of 15 amino acids. CDR3 region: CASGLGGTGNQPQHF. The DNA of the CDR3 is TGTGCCAGCGGCTTAGGGGGCACTGGCAATCAGCCCCAGCATTTT.

This clonotype has at least ten counts. The chain couples TRBV4-3 to TRBJ2-7, with 8 bases fitting TRBD1. CDR1 LGHNA and CDR2 YSLEER come from the germline V gene. Trimming cost V 2 bases and J 3 bases; bases outside gene matches: 6. The CDR3 extends over 15 amino acids. The CDR3 DNA sequence: TGCGCCAGCAGCCAAACCGGGACAGGTTACTACGAGCAGTACTTC. Protein: CASSQTGTGYYEQYF.

As for this clonotype: At one end, the junction sequence differs from germline, possibly due to a read error. This chain connects TRBV4-3 to TRBJ1-5; D is uncertain. This CDR3 has 13 residues. Germline assignment: CDR1 LGHNA and CDR2 YSLEER. For the CDR3, the DNA is TGCGCCAGCAGCCAAGCCGGGAGACCGCCCCCGCATTTT. It encodes CASSQAGRPPPHF.

This clonotype occurred many times. The CDR3 DNA reads TGCGCCAGCAGCCAAGTCCACAGTAACGCGAACACCGGGGAGCTGTTTTTT. Its protein is CASSQVHSNANTGELFF. This chain uses TRBV4-3 with TRBJ2-2; no definite D call. CDR1 and CDR2 from the germline V gene are LGHNA and YSLEER. CDR3 length: 17 amino acids. Deletions cut 1 base from V and 0 bases from J, with 12 bases between.

This clonotype has at least ten counts. The chain is built from TRBV12-5 and TRBJ2-5; 11 bases map to TRBD2. V dropped 3 bases and J dropped 2; count of bases not matched to a gene: 8. Germline V lookup: CDR1 LGHNT, CDR2 FRNRAP. The CDR3 length is 17 residues. The CDR3 sequence is CASGLVPGLADQETQYF. CDR3 nucleotide sequence: TGTGCTAGTGGTTTAGTGCCGGGACTAGCGGATCAAGAGACCCAGTACTTC. Full variable domain (outside the CDR3, taken from reference TRBV12-5 and TRBJ2-5): DARVTQTPRHKVTEMGQEVTMRCQPILGHNTVFWYRQTMMQGLELLAYFRNRAPLDDSGMPKDRFSAEMPDATLATLKIQPSEPRDSAVYFCASGLVPGLADQETQYFGPGTRLLVL.

As regards this clonotype: Given a much more abundant clone one base away, this may be a read error. The chain is built from TRBV12-3 or TRBV12-4 and TRBJ2-5; perhaps TRBD1 as D (5 bases). CDR3 length: 14 amino acids. In DNA form, the CDR3 reads TGTGCCAGCAGTTCCCCGACAGAACAAGAGACCCAGTGCTTC. Translating gives CASSSPTEQETQCF.

In this sample, this clonotype turned up many times. This chain connects TRBV7-2 to TRBJ2-7; 10 bases match TRBD2. Per the germline V gene, CDR1 is SGHTA and CDR2 is FQGNSA. Germline trimming cut 4 bases from V and 4 bases from J; bases unmatched to any gene: 10. The CDR3 runs 16 residues. The CDR3 bases are TGTGCCAGCAGCTACCCCGGGCTAGCGGGAGTTTACGAGCAGTACTTC. Residues: CASSYPGLAGVYEQYF.

This clonotype was detected many times. This chain uses TRBV4-3 with TRBJ1-3; TRBD1 aligns across 7 bases. The CDR3 loop spans 15 amino acids. CDR1 is LGHNA and CDR2 is YSLEER in the germline V gene. The V segment lost 0 bases and the J segment 3 bases; nucleotides outside the gene matches: 2. The CDR3 DNA sequence: TGCGCCAGCAGCCAAGACCGGGACAGTGGAAACACCATATATTTT. Translation: CASSQDRDSGNTIYF.

In this sample, this clonotype turned up many times. The V call is TRBV27, the J call TRBJ1-5, with D tentatively TRBD1 (5 bases). The CDR3 spans 15 residues. Trimming removed 4 bases from V and 3 bases from J, with 13 bases in between. Germline loops: CDR1 MNHEY, CDR2 SMNVEV (reference sequence). The DNA of the CDR3 is TGTGCCAGCAGTTCGTCAACAGGACCCAATCAGCCCCAGCATTTT. Amino acid sequence: CASSSSTGPNQPQHF.

This clonotype was seen many times. This chain joins TRBV10-3 and TRBJ2-7, with D possibly being TRBD2 (5 bases). The V gene's germline CDR1 is ENHRY and CDR2 SYGVKD. The CDR3 extends over 15 amino acids. Deletions cut 3 bases from V and 0 bases from J, with 12 bases between. CDR3 in DNA: TGTGCCATCAGTGAAGAGGGAGTGAGCTCCTACGAGCAGTACTTC. Its translation is CAISEEGVSSYEQYF.

There are many counts of this clonotype. This sequence joins TRBV27 and TRBJ2-7, with D hard to call. The CDR3 sequence is 11 residues long. V lost 5 bases and J 9 bases, leaving 11 bases between the germline ends. Germline CDR1 is MNHEY and CDR2 is SMNVEV (reference sequence). The CDR3 loop reads CASSGTKGQYF. CDR3 nucleotides: TGTGCCAGCAGTGGAACTAAAGGGCAGTACTTC.

Notes on this clonotype: A much larger clonotype is one base distant, so this may be a read error. This chain connects TRBV5-6 to TRBJ2-3; 7 bases map to TRBD2. The length of the CDR3 is 14 residues. V was pared by 6 bases and J by 1 base, with 5 bases of the junction left unmatched. Germline V gene lookup returns CDR1 SGHDT and CDR2 YYEEEE. CDR3 amino acids: CASTFLAGTDTQYF. CDR3 coding DNA: TGTGCCAGCACCTTCCTAGCGGGCACAGATACGCAGTATTTT.

The V gene is TRBV21-1, the J gene TRBJ2-1; the table's D call, TRBD1, was not checked against the DNA. TRBV21-1 is a recognized pseudogene. This CDR3 has 16 amino acids. CDR3 sequence: CARRRSGQKDYNEQFF. The CDR3 DNA reads TGTGCCAGGAGGAGGAGTGGACAGAAGGACTACAATGAGCAGTTCTTC.

In the case of this clonotype: A much larger clonotype is one base distant, so this may be a read error. The chain joins TRBV12-3 or TRBV12-4 to TRBJ2-3; D perhaps matches TRBD2 (5 bases). The CDR3 spans 16 residues. The ends were cut back, 8 bases at V and 0 bases at J, with 18 bases in the middle. In DNA form, the CDR3 reads TGTGCCAGCGGTTCCCCAGGAGGCCAAAGCACAGATACGCAGTATTTT. It codes for CASGSPGGQSTDTQYF.

Concerning this clonotype: A single base separates this from a much larger clone, so it may be a read error. The rearrangement uses TRBV27 and TRBJ2-6; 7 bases agree with TRBD1. This CDR3 region has 17 residues. Germline loops: CDR1 MNHEY, CDR2 SMNVEV (reference sequence). CDR3 coding DNA: TGTGCCAGCAGTATAGGGGGCGCCGGTCCTGGGGCCAGCGTCCTGACTTTC. Protein product: CASSIGGAGPGASVLTF. Using reference TRBV27 and TRBJ2-6 for the parts outside the CDR3, the full variable domain is EAQVTQNPRYLITVTGKKLTVTCSQNMNHEYMSWYRQDPGLGLRQIYYSMNVEVTDKGDVPEGYKVSRKEKRNFPLILESPSPNQTSLYFCASSIGGAGPGASVLTFGAGSRLTVL.

For this clonotype: This may stem from a read error, because a much larger clone lies one nucleotide away. The rearrangement links TRBV7-9 to TRBJ2-7, with D uncertain. The ends were cut back, 2 bases at V and 3 bases at J, with 11 bases in the middle. This CDR3 is built from 14 residues. The germline V gene has CDR1 SEHNR and CDR2 FQNEAQ (reference sequence). The CDR3 nucleotides read TGTGCCAGCAGCTTATCCCAGCCATACTACGAGCAGTACTTC. Its translation: CASSLSQPYYEQYF.

The rearrangement uses TRBV14 and TRBJ2-7, with TRBD1 matching 7 bases. Germline CDR1 and CDR2: SGHDN and FVKESK. V lost 0 bases and J lost 9; bases outside the gene matches: 14. The CDR3 length is 16 residues. The CDR3 DNA reads TGTGCCAGCAGCCAAGATATGGGACAGCCAGTTACGAGGCAGTACTTC. This sequence encodes CASSQDMGQPVTRQYF.

This clonotype was seen a few times. The genes are TRBV5-1 and TRBJ2-7; 7 nucleotides line up with TRBD1. CDR3 length equals 16 residues. The ends lost 1 base at V and 3 bases at J; junction bases unmatched: 10. Per germline, CDR1 SGHRS and CDR2 YFSETQ. The CDR3 loop reads CASSLYPGTEYYEQYF. Written as DNA, the CDR3 is TGCGCCAGCAGCTTGTACCCCGGGACAGAGTACTACGAGCAGTACTTC.

The chain has TRBV6-5 and TRBJ1-1; TRBD1 aligns across 8 bases. CDR3 length: 16 amino acids. The ends lost 3 bases at V and 0 bases at J; junction bases unmatched: 6. CDR1 is MNHEY, CDR2 SVGAGI, per germline. CDR3 region: CASSYSAGGLNTEAFF. In DNA form, the CDR3 reads TGTGCCAGCAGTTATTCTGCAGGGGGCCTGAACACTGAAGCTTTCTTT.

Concerning this clonotype itself: This clone may be a read error of a much larger clone one base away. The V gene is TRBV19, the J gene TRBJ2-3, with unresolved D. The germline CDR1 and CDR2 sequences are LNHDA and SQIVND (reference sequence). The CDR3 covers 13 residues. The CDR3 coding sequence is TGTGCCAGTAGTAAGATGGATTCAGATACGCAGGATTTT. As protein: CASSKMDSDTQDF.

This clonotype was recorded many times. The rearrangement links TRBV5-6 to TRBJ2-3, with TRBD2 matching over 13 bases. The ends lost 4 bases at V and 5 bases at J; junction bases unmatched: 7. There are 16 residues in the CDR3. Germline V gives CDR1 SGHDT, CDR2 YYEEEE. The CDR3 loop reads CASSPWTSGRGDTQYF. CDR3 bases: TGTGCCAGCAGCCCCTGGACTAGCGGGAGAGGAGATACGCAGTATTTT.

The chain links TRBV4-1 to TRBJ2-2; TRBD1 aligns across 8 bases. Germline assignment: CDR1 MGHRA and CDR2 YSYEKL. The V and J ends lost 5 bases and 6 bases, in that order; junction bases with no gene match: 5. The CDR3 runs 14 residues. The chain's CDR3 is CASSATGGSGELFF. The CDR3 DNA reads TGCGCCAGCAGCGCTACAGGGGGGTCCGGGGAGCTGTTTTTT.

As regards this clonotype: The conserved final phenylalanine or tryptophan is absent from the CDR3, which likely points to a read error. The V call is TRBV11-1, the J call TRBJ2-7; TRBD1 agrees at 11 bases. V trimming: 1 base; J trimming: 4 bases; junction bases outside the gene matches: 3. Germline-derived CDR1 and CDR2 are SGHAT and FQDESV (reference sequence). The CDR3 extends over 15 amino acids. CDR3 sequence (DNA): TGTGCCAGCAGCTTAGGGACAGGGGGCGCGTACGAGCAGTACCTC. Protein product: CASSLGTGGAYEQYL.

The chain combines TRBV12-3 or TRBV12-4 with TRBJ2-2, with 12 bases aligning to TRBD1. This CDR3 contains 15 residues. Trimming removed 9 bases from V and 7 bases from J; junction bases left unmatched: 9. In nucleotides, the CDR3 is TGTGCCAGTAGGGGGGACAGGGGGCTGGTCGGGGAGCTGTTTTTT. This gives the protein CASRGDRGLVGELFF.

V and J are TRBV19 and TRBJ1-5; 7 nucleotides line up with TRBD1. The V segment lost 4 bases and the J segment 5 bases; nucleotides outside the gene matches: 5. The CDR3 runs 14 residues. Germline CDR1 LNHDA, CDR2 SQIVND (reference sequence). The CDR3 spells CASSTGTAHQPQHF. The CDR3 DNA follows: TGTGCCAGTAGTACCGGGACAGCCCATCAGCCCCAGCATTTT.